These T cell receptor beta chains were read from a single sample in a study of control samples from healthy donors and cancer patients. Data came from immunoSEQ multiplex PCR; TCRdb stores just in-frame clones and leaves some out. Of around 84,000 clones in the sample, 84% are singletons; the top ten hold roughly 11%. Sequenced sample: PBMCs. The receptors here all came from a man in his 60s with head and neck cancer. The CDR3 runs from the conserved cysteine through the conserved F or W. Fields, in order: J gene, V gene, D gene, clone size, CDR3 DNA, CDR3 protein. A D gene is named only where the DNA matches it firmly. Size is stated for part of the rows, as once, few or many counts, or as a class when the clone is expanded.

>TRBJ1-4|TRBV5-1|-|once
TGCGCCAGCAGCTTGGGCCTGGGGTGGGGAGAAAAACTGTTTTTT
CASSLGLGWGEKLFF
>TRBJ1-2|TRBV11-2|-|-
TGTGCCAGCAGCTTAGTGACGCATAACTATGGCTACACCTTC
CASSLVTHNYGYTF
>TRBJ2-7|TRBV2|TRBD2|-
TGTGCCAGCAGTGAACGGGCTAGCGGGAGGGTCCTCTACGAGCAGTACTTC
CASSERASGRVLYEQYF
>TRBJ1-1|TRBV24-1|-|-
TGTGCCACCAGTGATTCCGGAGACATGAACACTGAAGCTTTCTTT
CATSDSGDMNTEAFF
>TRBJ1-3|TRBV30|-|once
TGTGCCTGGAGTGTACGGGGAAACACCATATATTTT
CAWSVRGNTIYF
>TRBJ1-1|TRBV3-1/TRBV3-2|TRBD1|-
TGTGCCAGCAGCCAACTCGACAGGGGAAGGACTGAAGCTTTCTTT
CASSQLDRGRTEAFF
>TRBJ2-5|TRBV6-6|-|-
TGTGCCAGCAGCCCCGCCCCAGAGACCCAGTACTTC
CASSPAPETQYF
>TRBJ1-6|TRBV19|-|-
TGTGCCAGTAGTCCGAGGTGGACAAATTCACCCCTCCACTTT
CASSPRWTNSPLHF
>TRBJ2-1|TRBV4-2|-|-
TGTGCCAGCAGCCAACTTCTAGGGGGTAATGAGCAGTTCTTC
CASSQLLGGNEQFF
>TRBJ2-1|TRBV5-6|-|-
TGTGCCAGCAGCCCCCCCTCCGGTACTCTGGGGGATGAGCAGTTCTTC
CASSPPSGTLGDEQFF
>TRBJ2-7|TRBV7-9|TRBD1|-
TGTGCCAGCAGACCTGGACAGGGGAACTACGAGCAGTACTTC
CASRPGQGNYEQYF
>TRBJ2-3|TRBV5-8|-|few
TGTGCCAGCAGCTTGCAGGGGTCTAGCACAGATACGCAGTATTTT
CASSLQGSSTDTQYF
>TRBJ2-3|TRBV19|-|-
TGTGCCAGTAGTATAGCCCCAAATTGGGATACGCAGTATTTT
CASSIAPNWDTQYF
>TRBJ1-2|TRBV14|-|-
TGTGCCAGCAGCCAGGAGAATAGATACTATGGCTACACCTTC
CASSQENRYYGYTF
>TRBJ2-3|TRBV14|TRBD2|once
TGTGCCAGCAGCCCCGGGACTAGCGGGACAACAGATACGCAGTATTTT
CASSPGTSGTTDTQYF
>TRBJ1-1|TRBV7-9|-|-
TGTGCCAGCAGCCCTCCTAGGGCGCTGCTTCAGAACACTGAAGCTTTCTTT
CASSPPRALLQNTEAFF
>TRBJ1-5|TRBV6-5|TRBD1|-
TGTGCCAGCGAGACAGGGGGTAGCAATCAGCCCCAGCATTTT
CASETGGSNQPQHF
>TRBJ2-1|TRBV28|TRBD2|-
TGTGCTTGCAAGAGGCGGGAGTTGCATGAGCAGTTCTTC
CACKRRELHEQFF
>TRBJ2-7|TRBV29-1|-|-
TGCAGCGTTGTACCCCGAGAGAGCTACGAGCAGTACTTC
CSVVPRESYEQYF
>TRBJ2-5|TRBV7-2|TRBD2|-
TGTGCCAGCAGCCTCAACTTACTAGCGAAGGAGACCCAGTACTTC
CASSLNLLAKETQYF
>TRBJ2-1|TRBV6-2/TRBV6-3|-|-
TGTGCCAGCAGCCGCGACGGGGGCACCTACAATGAGCAGTTCTTC
CASSRDGGTYNEQFF
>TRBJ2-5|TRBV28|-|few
TGTGCCAGCAGCTCAATAGTCCAAGAGACCCAGTACTTC
CASSSIVQETQYF
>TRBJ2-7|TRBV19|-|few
TGTGCCAGTAGTGTCCAGCCCGACTCCTACGAGCAGTACTTC
CASSVQPDSYEQYF
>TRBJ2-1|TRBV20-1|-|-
TGCAGTGCTGAAGGAAATGAGCAGTTCTTC
CSAEGNEQFF
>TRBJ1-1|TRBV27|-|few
TGTGCCAGCAGTACGGGTAACACTGAAGCTTTCTTT
CASSTGNTEAFF
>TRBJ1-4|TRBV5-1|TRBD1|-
TGCGCCAGCAGCTTGGAAGGATTCCACAGGGGCCCTAATGAAAAACTGTTTTTT
CASSLEGFHRGPNEKLFF
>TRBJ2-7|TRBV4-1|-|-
TGCGCCAGCAGCCAAGATATAGGGCCCTACGAGCAGTACTTC
CASSQDIGPYEQYF
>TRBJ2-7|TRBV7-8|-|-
TGTGCCAGCAGCCCCTCTCGGGCCTACGAGCAGTACTTC
CASSPSRAYEQYF
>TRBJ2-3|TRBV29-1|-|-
TGCAGCGTTGCCGGATCTGGGGGCACAGATACGCAGTATTTT
CSVAGSGGTDTQYF
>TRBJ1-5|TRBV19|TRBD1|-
TGTGCCAGTAGAGGGATTGACAGGGGAAATCAGCCCCAGCATTTT
CASRGIDRGNQPQHF
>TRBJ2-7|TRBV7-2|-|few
TGTGCCAGCAGCACAACCTTTCGCGAGCAGTACTTC
CASSTTFREQYF
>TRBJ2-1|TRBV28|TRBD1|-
TGTGCCAGCAGATCGGGACAGGGGGTCTCCTACAATGAGCAGTTCTTC
CASRSGQGVSYNEQFF
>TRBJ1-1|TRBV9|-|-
TGTGCCAGCAGCAAAGGGCCAGTCGGGAACACTGAAGCTTTCTTT
CASSKGPVGNTEAFF
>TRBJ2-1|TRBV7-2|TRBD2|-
TGTGCCAGCAGCCTAGCGGAATACAATGAGCAGTTCTTC
CASSLAEYNEQFF
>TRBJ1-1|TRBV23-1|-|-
TGCGACAGCCAACACCCCCAGACAGATTTGAACACTGAAGCTTTCTTT
CDSQHPQTDLNTEAFF
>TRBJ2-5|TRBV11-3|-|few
TGTGCCAGCAGCTCCCAACTTCGGGAGACCCAGTACTTC
CASSSQLRETQYF
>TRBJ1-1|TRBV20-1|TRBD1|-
TGCAGTGCTAGTCGACAGGGGGCAAGGAACACTGAAGCTTTCTTT
CSASRQGARNTEAFF